This T cell receptor beta chain was documented in a study of beta chain features in type 1 diabetes. Study outcomes and limitations: Fewer insertions but more deletions were seen at VDJ junctions in type 1 diabetes patients. All four CD4+ subsets from Type 1 diabetes patients carried moderately but significantly shorter TCRB CDR3s. Within the patient group, naive, central memory and Treg TCRB repertoires appeared more similar to each other than within healthy donors.

Of the isolated RNA, all was reverse transcribed, and so the sequenced material was expressed TCRB transcripts. TCRdb keeps only in-frame clones here, not all; method: immunoSEQ multiplex PCR. The sample gives about 660,000 clones, around 15% of which show up once; roughly 0.04% is in the top ten. Trimming at V came to 1 base and at J to 2 bases, leaving 2 bases not matched to a gene. The germline CDR1 and CDR2 sequences are SEHNR and FQNEAQ (reference sequence). The CDR3 totals 16 residues. Only a few counts were recorded for this clone. Its antigen is not identified. The sequence derives from a man aged 18 to 35 with type 1 diabetes. The material sequenced was naive CD4+ T cells from blood. V is TRBV7-9 and J is TRBJ2-1, with 10 bases lining up with TRBD2. Written as DNA, the CDR3 is TGTGCCAGCAGCTTAGGTAGCGGGAGGCCCTACAATGAGCAGTTCTTC. This sequence encodes CASSLGSGRPYNEQFF.